The T cell receptor (beta chain) described here comes from a study of a mutant IDH1 vaccine in newly diagnosed glioma. The repertoire was sequenced with immunoSEQ multiplex PCR; TCRdb's copy has only in-frame clones and lacks some. The sample includes approximately 47,000 clones, around 89% seen only once; the top ten take more than 5.5%. In the case of this clone: Its antigen is as yet unknown.

Regarding time point: week 35, safety follow-up. Alongside topical imiquimod, each dose of vaccine comprised 300 ug of mutant IDH1 20-mer peptide. CDR3 length: 14 amino acids. The V gene lost 0 bases and the J gene lost 3 bases, with 10 bases spanning the gap. Germline lookup yields CDR1 SGDLS and CDR2 YYNGEE. The receptor's source is a woman aged 40-49 years with glioma. The chain couples TRBV9 to TRBJ2-7; perhaps TRBD1 as D (6 bases). The material was PBMCs, obtained from a glioma patient whose treatment included an IDH1 peptide vaccine. CDR3 loop: CASSVVGTSYEQYF. DNA of the CDR3: TGTGCCAGCAGCGTAGTGGGGACAAGCTACGAGCAGTACTTC.